These 10 T cell receptor beta chains came from one sample sequenced in a study of early T cells in non-severe SARS-CoV-2 infection (dated by TCRdb to about 2021). Receptors were amplified or captured by 5' RACE. The instrument given in TCRdb is NextSeq 500. The raw public reads went through TCRdb reprocessing: fastp at Q25, MiXCR clone calling, in-frame beta chains kept. Merged by CDR3 protein, the rows form single entries marked with the most common genes and DNA. In this sample the table shows about 34,000 distinct CDR3 sequences, roughly 6% of which occur a single time. The ten largest account for 7.6% of the sample. The sequenced sample consisted of whole blood. Receptors were obtained from an adult who was a healthcare worker with PCR-confirmed SARS-CoV-2 infection or an uninfected control (not recorded which).

The V and J genes are TRBV12-3 or TRBV12-4 and TRBJ2-7; 11 nucleotides match TRBD1. Trimming removed 5 bases from V and 2 bases from J; junction bases left unmatched: 5. The CDR3 spans 15 residues. CDR3 bases: TGTGCCAGCAGTGCCCCGGGACAGGGGGCCTACGAGCAGTACTTC. Translating gives CASSAPGQGAYEQYF.

In this sample, this clonotype turned up many times. CDR3 nucleotide sequence: TGTGCCAGCAGCGTTGAGGGGGCCTCTGGAAACACCATATATTTT. It translates to CASSVEGASGNTIYF. The chain uses TRBV9 and TRBJ1-3; 7 bases align to TRBD1. Germline CDR1 and CDR2: SGDLS and YYNGEE. V trimming: 2 bases; J trimming: 0 bases; junction bases outside the gene matches: 2. The CDR3 is 15 residues long.

In its sample, this clonotype was seen a few times. V usage is TRBV28 and J usage is TRBJ1-6; D remains unclear. The V end lost 3 bases, the J end lost 3 bases, and 9 bases lay between the germline ends. Germline lookup yields CDR1 MDHEN and CDR2 SYDVKM. The length of the CDR3 is 15 residues. The CDR3 is CASSLVPGYNSPLHF. As DNA, the CDR3 is TGTGCCAGCAGTTTGGTCCCAGGCTATAATTCACCCCTCCACTTT.

Many counts were recorded for this clonotype. This chain uses TRBV6-5 with TRBJ1-4; tentative D call: TRBD1 (5 bases). The V gene's germline CDR1 is MNHEY and CDR2 SVGAGI. The length of the CDR3 is 13 residues. Trimming removed 8 bases at V and 4 bases at J, with 11 bases between. The DNA of the CDR3 is TGTGCCAGCGGTCTGACAGATAATGAAAAACTGTTTTTT. Translated: CASGLTDNEKLFF.

This clonotype was recorded a few times. This rearrangement joins TRBV5-4 to TRBJ2-1, with 14 bases matching TRBD2. This CDR3 contains 16 residues. Germline lookup yields CDR1 SGHNT and CDR2 YYREEE (reference sequence). V lost 3 bases, J lost 4 bases, and 3 bases stayed unmatched. The CDR3 sequence is CASSSGLAGGYNEQFF. The CDR3 DNA is TGTGCCAGCAGCTCCGGACTAGCGGGAGGTTACAATGAGCAGTTCTTC.

This clonotype was counted at least ten times. This chain joins TRBV27 and TRBJ1-2; D is unclear. The CDR3 covers 12 residues. Germline loops: CDR1 MNHEY, CDR2 SMNVEV (reference sequence). The V end lost 5 bases, the J end lost 6 bases, and 10 bases lay between the germline ends. CDR3 sequence (DNA): TGTGCCAGCAGTCCCATAGGCCATGGCTACACCTTC. This codes for CASSPIGHGYTF.

In its sample, this clonotype was seen a few times. The genes are TRBV29-1 and TRBJ2-2, with 9 nucleotides matching TRBD1. Looked up from germline, CDR1 is SQVTM and CDR2 is ANQGSEA. This CDR3 is built from 12 residues. V was clipped by 4 bases and J by 6 bases; unmatched bases: 0. The CDR3 spells CSVGQGAGELFF. CDR3 sequence (DNA): TGCAGCGTTGGACAGGGGGCCGGGGAGCTGTTTTTT.

This clonotype was observed a handful of times. The V gene is TRBV12-3 or TRBV12-4, the J gene TRBJ1-2, with a weak D call TRBD1 (6 bases). This CDR3 has 14 amino acids. V was pared by 6 bases and J by 1 base, with 12 bases between. The CDR3 region has the DNA TGTGCCAGCAGGTCCCGGGACAATAACTATGGCTACACCTTC. This sequence encodes CASRSRDNNYGYTF.

The chain is built from TRBV6-6 and TRBJ2-1; 9 bases line up with TRBD1. Per the germline V gene, CDR1 is MNHNY and CDR2 is SVGAGI (reference sequence). V lost 0 bases to trimming and J lost 0 bases; unmatched junction nucleotides: 6. The CDR3 sequence is 18 residues long. DNA for the CDR3: TGTGCCAGCAGTTACTCCATCGGGACAGGGAGCTCCTACAATGAGCAGTTCTTC. Protein: CASSYSIGTGSSYNEQFF.

This clonotype was found many times. The chain joins TRBV11-2 to TRBJ2-4; a weak D match, TRBD2 (5 bases). The CDR3 contains 14 residues. Germline V gene sequence: CDR1 SGHAT, CDR2 FQNNGV. V lost 5 bases to trimming and J lost 0 bases, with 8 bases between them. CDR3 DNA: TGTGCCAGCAGCGCCGGACTAGCCAAAAACATTCAGTACTTC. Its translation is CASSAGLAKNIQYF.